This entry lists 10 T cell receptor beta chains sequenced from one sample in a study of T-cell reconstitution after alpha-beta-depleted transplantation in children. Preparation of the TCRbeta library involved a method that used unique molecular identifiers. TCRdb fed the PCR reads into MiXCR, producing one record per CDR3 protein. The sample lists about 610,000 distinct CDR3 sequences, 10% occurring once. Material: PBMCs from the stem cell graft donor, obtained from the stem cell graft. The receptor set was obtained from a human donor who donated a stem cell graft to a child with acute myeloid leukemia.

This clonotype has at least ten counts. CDR3 amino acids: CASSARSYEQYF. The CDR3 bases are TGTGCCAGCAGCGCCCGCAGTTACGAGCAGTACTTC. This rearrangement joins TRBV7-9 to TRBJ2-7; D remains unclear. This CDR3 spans 12 amino acids. Trimming left V 5 bases short and J 4 bases short, with 9 bases between. Germline V gene data show CDR1 as SEHNR and CDR2 as FQNEAQ (reference sequence).

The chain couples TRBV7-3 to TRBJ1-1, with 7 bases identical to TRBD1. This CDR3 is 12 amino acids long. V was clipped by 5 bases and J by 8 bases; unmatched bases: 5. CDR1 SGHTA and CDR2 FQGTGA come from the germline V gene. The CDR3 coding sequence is TGTGCCAGCAGCACCCAACAGGGGGAAGCTTTCTTT. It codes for CASSTQQGEAFF. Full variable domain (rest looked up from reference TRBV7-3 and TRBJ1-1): GAGVSQTPSNKVTEKGKYVELRCDPISGHTALYWYRQSLGQGPEFLIYFQGTGAADDSGLPNDRFFAVRPEGSVSTLKIQRTERGDSAVYLCASSTQQGEAFFGQGTRLTVV.

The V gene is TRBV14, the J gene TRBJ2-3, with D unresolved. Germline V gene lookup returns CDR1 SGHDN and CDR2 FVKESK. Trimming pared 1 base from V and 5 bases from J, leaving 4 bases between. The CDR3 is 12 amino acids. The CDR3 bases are TGTGCCAGCAGCCAAGTGCTAGATACGCAGTATTTT. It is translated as CASSQVLDTQYF.

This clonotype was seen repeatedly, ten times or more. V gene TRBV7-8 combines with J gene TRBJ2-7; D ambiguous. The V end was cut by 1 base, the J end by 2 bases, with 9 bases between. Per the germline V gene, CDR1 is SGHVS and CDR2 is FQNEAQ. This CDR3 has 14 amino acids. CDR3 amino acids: CASSLGPTAYEQYF. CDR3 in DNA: TGTGCCAGCAGCTTAGGTCCAACAGCCTACGAGCAGTACTTC.

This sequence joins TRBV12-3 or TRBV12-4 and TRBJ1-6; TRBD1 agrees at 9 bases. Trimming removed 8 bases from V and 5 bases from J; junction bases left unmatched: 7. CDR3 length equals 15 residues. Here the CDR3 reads CASHRDREHNSPLHF. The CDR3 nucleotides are TGTGCCAGCCACCGGGACAGGGAACATAATTCACCCCTCCACTTT.

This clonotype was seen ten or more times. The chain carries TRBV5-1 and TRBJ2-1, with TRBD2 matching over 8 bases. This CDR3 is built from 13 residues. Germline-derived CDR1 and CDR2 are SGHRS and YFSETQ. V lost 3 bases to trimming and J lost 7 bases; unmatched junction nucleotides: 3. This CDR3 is CASSWGLGNEQFF. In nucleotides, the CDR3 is TGCGCCAGCAGCTGGGGACTAGGGAATGAGCAGTTCTTC.

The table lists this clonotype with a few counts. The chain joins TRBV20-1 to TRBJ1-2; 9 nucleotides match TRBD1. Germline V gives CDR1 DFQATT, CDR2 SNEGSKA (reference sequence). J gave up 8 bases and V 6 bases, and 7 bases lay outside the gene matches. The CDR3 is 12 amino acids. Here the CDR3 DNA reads TGCAGTGCGCCGGACAGGGGAGAAGGCTACACCTTC. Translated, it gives CSAPDRGEGYTF.

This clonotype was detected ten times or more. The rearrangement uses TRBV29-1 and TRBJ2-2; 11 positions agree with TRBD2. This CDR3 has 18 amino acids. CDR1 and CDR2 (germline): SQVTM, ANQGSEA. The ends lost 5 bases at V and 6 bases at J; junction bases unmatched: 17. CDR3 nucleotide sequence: TGCAGCGTTTTACTTCTAGCGGGAGGATCCGGGTGGGCCGGGGAGCTGTTTTTT. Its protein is CSVLLLAGGSGWAGELFF.

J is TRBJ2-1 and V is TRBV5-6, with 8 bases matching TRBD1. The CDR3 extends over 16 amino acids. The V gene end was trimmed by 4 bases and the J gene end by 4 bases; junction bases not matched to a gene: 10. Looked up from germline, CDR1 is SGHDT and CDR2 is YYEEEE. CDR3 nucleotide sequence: TGTGCCAGCAGCACCCAGGGGGCCTATCTATACAATGAGCAGTTCTTC. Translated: CASSTQGAYLYNEQFF.

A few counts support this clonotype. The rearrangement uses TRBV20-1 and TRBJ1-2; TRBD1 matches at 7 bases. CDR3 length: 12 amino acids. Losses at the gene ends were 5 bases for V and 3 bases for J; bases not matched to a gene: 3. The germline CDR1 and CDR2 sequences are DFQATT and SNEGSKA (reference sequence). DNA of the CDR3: TGCAGTGCTGTCCAGGGGGACTATGGCTACACCTTC. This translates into CSAVQGDYGYTF.